This T cell receptor beta chain was recorded in a study of blood T cell repertoires in COVID-19. On the study more broadly: The study drew acute and convalescent COVID-19 samples from the United States, Italy and Spain.

Source study methods: Amplified reference gene primers provided the basis for estimating nucleated cell counts. Assay: immunoSEQ multiplex PCR; the TCRdb copy retains only in-frame clones and omits some. V, J and clone size are those of that table, while D and trimming were read from the DNA. The top ten hold 4% to 5% of the sample, which has about 110,000 clones, about 85% seen once. The sample was peripheral blood. The clonotype was recovered from a human donor in a cohort sampled during active COVID-19.

The CDR3, as DNA: TGTGCCAGCAGAAAAACAGGGTTAGGAAACACCATATATTTT. Its translation: CASRKTGLGNTIYF. The chain links TRBV2 to TRBJ1-3; D possibly corresponds to TRBD1 (6 bases). The V and J ends lost 6 bases and 4 bases respectively, with 13 bases between them. The germline CDR1 and CDR2 sequences are SNHLY and FYNNEI. The CDR3 has 14 residues.